Included here is one T cell receptor beta chain sequence, with context. Its antigen remains unidentified. Input was 2 ug genomic DNA, or all available if less. Profiled with immunoSEQ multiplex PCR; TCRdb holds only in-frame clones, not every one. The table lists some 100,000 clones, 79% of them singletons. These data belong to a study of glioma-infiltrating T cells after dendritic cell vaccination. The V end was cut by 4 bases, the J end by 6 bases, with 12 bases between. Germline V CDR1 and CDR2: MNHNS, SASEGT. The CDR3 sequence is 14 residues long. Overall study results and limits: Only a small number of patients had complete blood and tumor samples. Estimated pretreatment TIL content predicted outcome after dendritic cell vaccination.

The V call is TRBV6-1, the J call TRBJ2-2, with D hard to call. The source of this sequence is a human donor with glioblastoma. The specimen comprised blood, sampled before dendritic cell vaccination. In DNA, the CDR3 is TGTGCCAGCAGTGTCTATAATCAGGCCGGGGAGCTGTTTTTT. Encoded protein: CASSVYNQAGELFF.